The 3 T cell receptor beta chains listed next were all sequenced from one sample in a study of metastatic and nonmetastatic thyroid tumors. Patients were all untreated before their thyroid surgery. TCRdb re-clonotyped the PCR reads via MiXCR. The table lists about 48,000 clones, more than 20% of them singletons. Specimen: blood. These receptor sequences come from a male donor with papillary thyroid cancer or a benign thyroid nodule (not recorded which). Some clones in this sample may be carry-over from other donors' samples.

This chain joins TRBV5-1 and TRBJ2-3; no clear D. Germline V gene sequence: CDR1 SGHRS, CDR2 YFSETQ. The CDR3 is made up of 16 amino acids. The V and J ends lost 1 base and 0 bases respectively, with 12 bases between them. The CDR3 DNA follows: TGCGCCAGCAGCTTGCAAGGCGTTCCTAGCACAGATACGCAGTATTTT. Residues: CASSLQGVPSTDTQYF.

This rearrangement joins TRBV3-1 to TRBJ1-4; TRBD1 aligns across 8 bases. The CDR3 totals 14 residues. V lost 0 bases and J lost 11; bases outside the gene matches: 5. Per germline, CDR1 LGHDT and CDR2 YNNKEL (reference sequence). CDR3 nucleotides: TGTGCCAGCAGCCAAGAAGGGACAGGCGTTAAACTGTTTTTT. It yields the protein CASSQEGTGVKLFF.

This clone was counted at least ten times. CDR3 amino acids: CASSTGADTQYF. Here the CDR3 DNA reads TGTGCCAGCAGCACCGGGGCAGATACGCAGTATTTT. The rearrangement joins TRBV7-9 to TRBJ2-3; D possibly corresponds to TRBD2 (5 bases). V shed 5 bases and J shed 4 bases, with 7 bases lying between them. This CDR3 is built from 12 residues. Germline assignment: CDR1 SEHNR and CDR2 FQNEAQ (reference sequence).